The present T cell receptor beta chain was sequenced within a study of blood T cell repertoires in COVID-19. Study at large: Samples taken during acute and convalescent COVID-19 were collected in the United States, Italy and Spain. PBMCs, B-cell-depleted T cells, or T cells were the source of the cDNA or gDNA that made up the material.

The method was immunoSEQ multiplex PCR; TCRdb's version includes in-frame clones alone and lacks a portion of them. Of more than 200,000 clones detected, roughly 80% appear once; the ten largest clones hold under 5%. The CDR3 covers 14 residues. CDR1 and CDR2 from the germline V gene are SGHTA and FQGNSA. Trimming removed 6 bases from V and 3 bases from J; junction bases left unmatched: 7. The chain joins TRBV7-2 to TRBJ1-1; 7 bases are a match to TRBD1. The receptor was derived from a man aged 60 to 69 with acute or convalescent COVID-19. Sequenced material: peripheral blood. CDR3 sequence (DNA): TGTGCCAGCAGTTTCTTTCAGGGGGACACTGAAGCTTTCTTT. Protein sequence: CASSFFQGDTEAFF.